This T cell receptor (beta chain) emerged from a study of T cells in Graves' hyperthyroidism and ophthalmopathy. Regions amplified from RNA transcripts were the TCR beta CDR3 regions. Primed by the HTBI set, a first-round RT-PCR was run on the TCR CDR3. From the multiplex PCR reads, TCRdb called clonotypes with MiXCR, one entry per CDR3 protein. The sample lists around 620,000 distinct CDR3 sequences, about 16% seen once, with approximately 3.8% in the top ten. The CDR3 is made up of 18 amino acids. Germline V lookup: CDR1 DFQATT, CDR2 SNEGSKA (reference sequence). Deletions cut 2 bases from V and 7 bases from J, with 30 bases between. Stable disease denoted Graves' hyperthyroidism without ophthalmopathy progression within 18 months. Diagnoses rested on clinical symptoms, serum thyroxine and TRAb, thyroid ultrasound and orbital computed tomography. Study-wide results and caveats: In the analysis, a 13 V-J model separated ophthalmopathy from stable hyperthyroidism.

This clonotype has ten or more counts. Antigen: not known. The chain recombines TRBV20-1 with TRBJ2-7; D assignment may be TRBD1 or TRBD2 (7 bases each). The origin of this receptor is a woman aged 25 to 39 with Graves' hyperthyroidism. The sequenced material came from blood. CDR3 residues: CSARTRRGREKGIREQYF. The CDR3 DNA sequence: TGCAGTGCTAGAACCCGTAGGGGGCGGGAGAAAGGGATTAGGGAGCAGTACTTC.